The 5 T cell receptor beta chains below were found in one sample sequenced in a study of blood T cell repertoires in COVID-19. Repertoires were generated with immunoSEQ multiplex PCR, while TCRdb's copy carries only in-frame clones and drops some. Of fewer than 15,000 clones in the sample, 65% to 85% were seen once. Specimen: peripheral blood. The receptor source for this set is a human donor in a cohort sampled during active COVID-19.

The rearrangement links TRBV4-2 to TRBJ2-2; TRBD1 matches at 10 bases. Germline assignment: CDR1 LGHNA and CDR2 YNFKEQ. With 2 bases clipped from V and 6 bases from J, the junction kept 6 bases outside the gene matches. The CDR3 is 16 amino acids. The CDR3 DNA reads TGTGCCAGCAGCCAAAAGACAGGGGGCGAACCCGGGGAGCTGTTTTTT. Translated, it gives CASSQKTGGEPGELFF.

J is TRBJ2-7 and V is TRBV12-5; perhaps TRBD2 as D (6 bases). The CDR3 is made up of 12 amino acids. Germline V gene lookup returns CDR1 LGHNT and CDR2 FRNRAP. V was pared by 8 bases and J by 6 bases, with 14 bases between. The CDR3 here is CASLGGDFEQYF. The CDR3 nucleotides read TGTGCTAGTCTCGGCGGGGACTTCGAGCAGTACTTC.

The chain uses TRBV6-2 or TRBV6-3 and TRBJ2-3; a possible D gene is TRBD2 (6 bases). The V end lost 5 bases, the J end lost 1 base, and 13 bases lay between the germline ends. Germline CDR1 and CDR2: MNHEY and SVGEGT. This CDR3 is 15 amino acids long. The DNA for the CDR3 is TGTGCCAGCAGTAGAGCCTGGGGGGGCACAGATACGCAGTATTTT. The encoded protein is CASSRAWGGTDTQYF.

The gene calls are TRBV29-1 and TRBJ1-4, with a weak D call TRBD1 (5 bases). The CDR3 length is 15 residues. The V end was cut by 0 bases, the J end by 4 bases, with 12 bases between. CDR1 and CDR2 from the germline V gene are SQVTM and ANQGSEA. The CDR3 loop reads CSVEDLNRSNEKLFF. The CDR3 DNA sequence: TGCAGCGTTGAAGATCTTAACAGGAGTAATGAAAAACTGTTTTTT.

CDR3: CASSHPPGQKQFF. The CDR3 region has the DNA TGTGCCAGCAGCCACCCCCCAGGGCAAAAGCAGTTCTTC. This chain links TRBV14 with TRBJ2-1; D may be TRBD1 (5 bases). CDR1 and CDR2 from the germline V gene are SGHDN and FVKESK. This CDR3 is built from 13 residues. V was cut by 3 bases and J by 11 bases, with 14 bases left in between.